The 11 T cell receptor beta chains given below trace back to one sample, sequenced in a study of T cells in Graves' hyperthyroidism and ophthalmopathy. Amplified TCR beta CDR3 regions derived from RNA transcripts. The study used the HTBI primer set for a first-round RT-PCR of the TCR CDR3. One entry per CDR3 protein results from TCRdb running MiXCR on the multiplex PCR reads. Seen here are about 360,000 distinct CDR3 sequences, less than 15% observed once, and the top ten hold less than 10%. Sequenced input: blood. Receptors were obtained from a woman under 30 with Graves' hyperthyroidism.

This clonotype was seen many times. The chain has TRBV29-1 and TRBJ2-5; D possibly corresponds to TRBD2 (5 bases). The ends were cut back, 2 bases at V and 1 base at J, with 8 bases in the middle. Germline assignment: CDR1 SQVTM and CDR2 ANQGSEA. CDR3 size: 13 residues. The DNA of the CDR3 is TGCAGCGTTGAAAACGGGATCCAAGAGACCCAGTACTTC. Translating it yields CSVENGIQETQYF.

Remarks on this clonotype: A much larger clone lies one base from this, so it may be a read error. V and J are TRBV2 and TRBJ2-1; D not resolved. V dropped 1 base and J dropped 0 bases, with 10 bases sitting between them. Germline V gene sequence: CDR1 SNHLY, CDR2 FYNNEI. The CDR3 runs 16 residues. The CDR3 region is CASSEVGPSSYNEQFF. The CDR3, as DNA: TGTGCCAGCAGTGAAGTAGGCCCTTCCTCCTACAATGAGCAGTTCTTC.

Worth noting for this clonotype: A much larger clone differs from this one at a single base, so this may be a read error. J is TRBJ2-3 and V is TRBV20-1, with D possibly being TRBD2 (6 bases). The V end was cut by 5 bases, the J end by 3 bases, with 12 bases between. Germline values: CDR1 DFQATT, CDR2 SNEGSKA (reference sequence). The CDR3 is 13 amino acids. Here the CDR3 reads CSALGGTTDTQYF. Written as DNA, the CDR3 is TGCAGTGCTCTAGGAGGGACTACAGATACGCAGTATTTT.

This chain connects TRBV4-1 to TRBJ1-5; 7 nucleotides match TRBD1. CDR1 is MGHRA, CDR2 YSYEKL, per germline. The CDR3 loop spans 15 amino acids. The junction had 6 bases not matched to a gene; V was cut back by 1 base and J by 6 bases. DNA for the CDR3: TGCGCCAGCAGCCAAGTCCAGGGGGGCCCTCAGCCCCAGCATTTT. Residues: CASSQVQGGPQPQHF.

DNA for the CDR3: TGTGCCAGCAGCTCCGGGACTTGGACGGGTGAGCAGTTCTTC. Its protein is CASSSGTWTGEQFF. V is TRBV11-2 and J is TRBJ2-1; D may be TRBD2 (6 bases). The CDR3 covers 14 residues. Trimming removed 4 bases from V and 9 bases from J, with 16 bases in between. The germline gives CDR1 SGHAT, CDR2 FQNNGV.

This clonotype was detected ten times or more. The chain is built from TRBV3-1 and TRBJ2-1, with 8 positions matching TRBD2. Trimming removed 4 bases from V and 8 bases from J; junction bases left unmatched: 13. The CDR3 has 16 residues. CDR1 LGHDT and CDR2 YNNKEL come from the germline V gene (reference sequence). CDR3 sequence (DNA): TGTGCCAGCAGCCGCCTGGGGGCGGGAGGTCGCCATGAGCAGTTCTTC. Protein sequence: CASSRLGAGGRHEQFF.

Many counts were recorded for this clonotype. The V call is TRBV12-3 or TRBV12-4, the J call TRBJ1-5; D remains ambiguous. CDR3 length equals 17 residues. Trimming took 6 bases from V and 7 from J, leaving 25 bases between them. CDR3 sequence (DNA): TGTGCCAGCAGGCCCCTGGGAGGCCGAGGCGGGAAACAGCCCCAGCATTTT. Translated, it gives CASRPLGGRGGKQPQHF.

This clonotype has at least ten counts. This sequence joins TRBV28 and TRBJ1-1, with 7 nucleotides matching TRBD1. This CDR3 is 15 amino acids long. CDR1 MDHEN and CDR2 SYDVKM come from the germline V gene. The junction had 11 bases not matched to a gene; V was cut back by 6 bases and J by 4 bases. The CDR3 nucleotides are TGTGCCAGCAGCCGCCTTGACAGGGTTGGCACTGAAGCTTTCTTT. This encodes CASSRLDRVGTEAFF.

This clonotype occurred many times. The chain recombines TRBV2 with TRBJ2-7; 7 nucleotides match TRBD1. The CDR3 extends over 14 amino acids. Looked up from germline, CDR1 is SNHLY and CDR2 is FYNNEI. The J segment lost 0 bases and the V segment lost 6 bases, leaving 5 bases of the junction unmatched. CDR3 region: CASRRDRNSYEQYF. CDR3 DNA: TGTGCCAGCAGGAGGGACAGAAACTCCTACGAGCAGTACTTC.

The table lists this clonotype with many counts. The rearrangement links TRBV28 to TRBJ2-7; the D is unclear. There are 13 residues in the CDR3. Trimming cost V 3 bases and J 2 bases, with 8 bases left between them. CDR1 MDHEN and CDR2 SYDVKM come from the germline V gene. The chain's CDR3 is CASSLVGPYEQYF. The CDR3 DNA reads as TGTGCCAGCAGTTTGGTCGGACCCTACGAGCAGTACTTC.

This clonotype was counted many times. The chain has TRBV15 and TRBJ1-1; TRBD1 is a possible D gene (5 bases). The CDR3 consists of 14 residues. V was trimmed by 7 bases and J by 7 bases, leaving 19 bases between them. CDR1 is LNHNV and CDR2 is YYDKDF in the germline V gene (reference sequence). CDR3 in DNA: TGTGCCACCACCGACGGGACCAGATGGAGTGAAGCTTTCTTT. Amino acid sequence: CATTDGTRWSEAFF.